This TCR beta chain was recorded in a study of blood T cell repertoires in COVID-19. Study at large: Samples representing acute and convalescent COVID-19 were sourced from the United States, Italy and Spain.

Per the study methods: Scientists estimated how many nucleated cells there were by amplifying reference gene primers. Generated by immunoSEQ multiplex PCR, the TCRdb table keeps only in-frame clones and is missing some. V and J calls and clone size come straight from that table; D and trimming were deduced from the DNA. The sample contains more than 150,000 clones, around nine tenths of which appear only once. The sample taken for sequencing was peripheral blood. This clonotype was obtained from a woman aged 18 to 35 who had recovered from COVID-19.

The CDR3 loop is CASSLGGSRGADEQYF. The CDR3 DNA is TGCGCCAGCAGCTTGGGGGGCTCGCGGGGGGCCGACGAGCAGTACTTC. The V gene is TRBV5-1, the J gene TRBJ2-7; 8 nucleotides match TRBD2. The junction had 10 bases not matched to a gene; V was cut back by 0 bases and J by 5 bases. CDR1 is SGHRS, CDR2 YFSETQ, per germline. The CDR3 length is 16 residues. Supplemented by reference TRBV5-1 and TRBJ2-7, the full variable domain reads KAGVTQTPRYLIKTRGQQVTLSCSPISGHRSVSWYQQTPGQGLQFLFEYFSETQRNKGNFPGRFSGRQFSNSRSEMNVSTLELGDSALYLCASSLGGSRGADEQYFGPGTRLTVT.